Listed below are T cell receptor beta chains from one sample, sequenced in a study of human T cells and chemical hapten exposure. A single record per CDR3 protein comes from TCRdb applying MiXCR to the RACE reads. The sample has about 85,000 distinct CDR3 sequences, about 8.5% seen once; the top ten hold 2.6%. The sequenced sample was whole blood, obtained in connection with sensitization to the hapten diphenylcyclopropenone (DPC). All receptors derive from a man aged 35 to 55 with alopecia areata. Some clones in this sample may be carry-over from other donors' samples. The CDR3 runs from the conserved cysteine through the conserved F or W. Fields, in order: V gene, CDR3 protein.

v_gene: TRBV6-1; CDR3aa: CATATSGTNTQYF
v_gene: TRBV12-3/TRBV12-4; CDR3aa: CASSLVAGEMETQYF
v_gene: TRBV6-2/TRBV6-3; CDR3aa: CASMEQRRGIQPQHF
v_gene: TRBV20-1; CDR3aa: CSEGGQGTDTQYF
v_gene: TRBV7-3; CDR3aa: CASSLQPSRSGELFF
v_gene: TRBV27; CDR3aa: CASRTSGRVPYNEQFF
v_gene: TRBV6-2/TRBV6-3; CDR3aa: CASSYSVAGGNQETQYF
v_gene: TRBV29-1; CDR3aa: CSVERLEAAYNEQFF
v_gene: TRBV2; CDR3aa: CASSGETGGKPYTF
v_gene: TRBV6-5; CDR3aa: CASGFERRTF
v_gene: TRBV6-1; CDR3aa: CASSEVPGGFNQPQHF
v_gene: TRBV27; CDR3aa: CASSPWDTDNEQFF
v_gene: TRBV18; CDR3aa: CASSPPVGLADLYNEQFF
v_gene: TRBV24-1; CDR3aa: CATSDLSRGGTDTQYF
v_gene: TRBV29-1; CDR3aa: CSVDKGGLAGGRYTGELFF
v_gene: TRBV6-1; CDR3aa: CASSEDQEGRLFF
v_gene: TRBV20-1; CDR3aa: CSASAGQGGTEAFF
v_gene: TRBV20-1; CDR3aa: CSARGGDGRPSTDTQYF
v_gene: TRBV7-6; CDR3aa: CASSRDRVYGNQPQHF
v_gene: TRBV12-3/TRBV12-4; CDR3aa: CASRNAQGNNSPLHF
v_gene: TRBV19; CDR3aa: CASSLSRVLMNTEAFF
v_gene: TRBV4-2; CDR3aa: CASSLQGELTGANVLTF
v_gene: TRBV12-3/TRBV12-4; CDR3aa: CASSSSGRSGDNEQFF
v_gene: TRBV19; CDR3aa: CASSFRPPGLAGGRGNEQFF
v_gene: TRBV23-1; CDR3aa: CASSRPSGKVGGTDTQYF
v_gene: TRBV30; CDR3aa: CAWSVRSEQYF
v_gene: TRBV7-6; CDR3aa: CASSLGGGLQYF
v_gene: TRBV5-1; CDR3aa: CASSLGTGLNYGYTF
v_gene: TRBV6-6; CDR3aa: CASKEGGETGIAGADTQYF
v_gene: TRBV11-2; CDR3aa: CASSTGSPNTGELFF
v_gene: TRBV6-5; CDR3aa: CASSYRLSTDTQYF
v_gene: TRBV2; CDR3aa: CAKQRMEGTDTQYF
v_gene: TRBV11-3; CDR3aa: CASSFFGQGKGDEQFF
v_gene: TRBV28; CDR3aa: CASTGAGANVLTF
v_gene: TRBV29-1; CDR3aa: CSVVASGPRTDTQYF
v_gene: TRBV6-6; CDR3aa: CASRGTVGGYSNQPQHF
v_gene: TRBV12-3/TRBV12-4; CDR3aa: CASSFLAGGAPSPLHF
v_gene: TRBV18; CDR3aa: CASSPLQGLGHNEQFF
v_gene: TRBV20-1; CDR3aa: CSAPRTGRSYEQYF
v_gene: TRBV13; CDR3aa: CASSPKWGQAANSGNTIYF
v_gene: TRBV9; CDR3aa: CASSVAAGLNTGELFF
v_gene: TRBV14; CDR3aa: CASSLRAIRDRVNNEQFF
v_gene: TRBV27; CDR3aa: CASSFKPLYYGYTF
v_gene: TRBV29-1; CDR3aa: CSVEGVGPNTDTQYF